The clone carrying this T cell receptor beta chain has ten or more counts. The data were obtained in a study of Graves' ophthalmopathy and Graves' hyperthyroidism. V dropped 4 bases and J dropped 6 bases, with 7 bases sitting between them. This CDR3 comprises 11 residues. Looked up from germline, CDR1 is SQVTM and CDR2 is ANQGSEA. The authors amplified TCR beta CDR3 regions, and they did so from RNA transcripts for repertoire sequencing. RT-PCR was first run with HTBI primers, then multiplex PCR in a second round. TCRdb recomputed calls from the multiplex PCR reads with MiXCR, one row per CDR3 protein. The table lists roughly 400,000 distinct CDR3 sequences, 15% of them singletons.

The TCR was taken from a woman under 30 with stable Graves' hyperthyroidism. V usage is TRBV29-1 and J usage is TRBJ1-5; D is ambiguous. Sequences were obtained from peripheral blood. CDR3 in amino acids: CSVGDRQPQHF. For the CDR3, the DNA is TGCAGCGTTGGGGATCGTCAGCCCCAGCATTTT.